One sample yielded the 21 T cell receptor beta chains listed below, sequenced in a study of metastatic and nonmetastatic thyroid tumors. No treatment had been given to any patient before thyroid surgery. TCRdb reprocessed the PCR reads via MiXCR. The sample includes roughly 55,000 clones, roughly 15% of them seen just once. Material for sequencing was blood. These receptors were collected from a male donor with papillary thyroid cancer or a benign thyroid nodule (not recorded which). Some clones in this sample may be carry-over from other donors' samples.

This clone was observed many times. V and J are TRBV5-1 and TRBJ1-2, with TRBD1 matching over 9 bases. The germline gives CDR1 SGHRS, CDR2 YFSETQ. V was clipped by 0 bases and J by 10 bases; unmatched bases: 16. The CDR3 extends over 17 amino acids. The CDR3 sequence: CASSLGTGAHLFPIYTF. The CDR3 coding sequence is TGCGCCAGCAGCTTGGGGACAGGGGCACATCTTTTCCCGATCTACACCTTC.

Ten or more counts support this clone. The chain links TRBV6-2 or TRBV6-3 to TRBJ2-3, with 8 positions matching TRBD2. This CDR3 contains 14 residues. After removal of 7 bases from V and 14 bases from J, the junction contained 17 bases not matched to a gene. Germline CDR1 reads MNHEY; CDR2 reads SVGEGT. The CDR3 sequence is CASTSGHTSPPLYF. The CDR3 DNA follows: TGTGCCAGCACTAGCGGGCACACCTCCCCCCCCTTGTATTTT.

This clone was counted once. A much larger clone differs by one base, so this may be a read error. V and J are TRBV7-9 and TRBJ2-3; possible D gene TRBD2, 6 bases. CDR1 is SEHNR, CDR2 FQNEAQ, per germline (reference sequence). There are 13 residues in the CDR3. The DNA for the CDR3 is TGTGCCAACAGCCCGTCTAGCGCCGATACGCAGTATTTT. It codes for CANSPSSADTQYF. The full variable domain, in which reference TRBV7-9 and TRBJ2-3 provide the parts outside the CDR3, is DTGVSQNPRHKITKRGQNVTFRCDPISEHNRLYWYRQTLGQGPEFLTYFQNEAQLEKSRLLSDRFSAERPKGSFSTLEIQRTEQGDSAMYLCANSPSSADTQYFGPGTRLTVL.

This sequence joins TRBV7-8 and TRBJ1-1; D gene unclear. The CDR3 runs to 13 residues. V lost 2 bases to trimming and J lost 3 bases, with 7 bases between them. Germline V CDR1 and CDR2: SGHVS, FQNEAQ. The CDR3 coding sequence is TGTGCCAGCAGCTTACTCACTTACACTGAAGCTTTCTTT. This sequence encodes CASSLLTYTEAFF.

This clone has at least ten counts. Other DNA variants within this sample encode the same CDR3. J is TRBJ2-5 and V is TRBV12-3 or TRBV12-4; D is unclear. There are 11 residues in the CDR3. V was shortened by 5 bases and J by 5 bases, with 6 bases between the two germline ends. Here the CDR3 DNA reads TGTGCCAGCAGTCTCCGGGAGACCCAGTACTTC. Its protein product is CASSLRETQYF.

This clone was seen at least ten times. The CDR3 bases are TGTGCCAGCGGGGGACAGGGTGATTTTACTGGGGCCAACGTCCTGACTTTC. This translates into CASGGQGDFTGANVLTF. This sequence joins TRBV28 and TRBJ2-6; 9 nucleotides align to TRBD1. Trimming at V came to 8 bases and at J to 2 bases, leaving 10 bases not matched to a gene. The germline gives CDR1 MDHEN, CDR2 SYDVKM. This CDR3 contains 17 residues.

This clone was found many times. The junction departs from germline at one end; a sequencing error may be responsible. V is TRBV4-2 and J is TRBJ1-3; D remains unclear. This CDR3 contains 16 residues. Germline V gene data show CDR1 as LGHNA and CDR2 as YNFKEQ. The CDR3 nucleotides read TGTGCCAGCAGCCAAGAGGTCCGATTCTCTAGAAACACCATATATTTT. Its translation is CASSQEVRFSRNTIYF.

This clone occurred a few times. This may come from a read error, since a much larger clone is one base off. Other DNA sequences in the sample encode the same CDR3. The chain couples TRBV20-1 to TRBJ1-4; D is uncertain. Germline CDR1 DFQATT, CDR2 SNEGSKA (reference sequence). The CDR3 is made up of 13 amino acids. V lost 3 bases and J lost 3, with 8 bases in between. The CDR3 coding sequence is TGCAGTGCTAGGAGAGGGTCTAATGAAAAACTGTTTTTT. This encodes CSARRGSNEKLFF.

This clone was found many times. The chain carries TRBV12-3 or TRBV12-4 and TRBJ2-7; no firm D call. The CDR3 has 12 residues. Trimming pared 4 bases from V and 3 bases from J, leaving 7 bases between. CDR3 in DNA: TGTGCCAGCAGTTCGATAATCTACGAGCAGTACTTC. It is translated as CASSSIIYEQYF.

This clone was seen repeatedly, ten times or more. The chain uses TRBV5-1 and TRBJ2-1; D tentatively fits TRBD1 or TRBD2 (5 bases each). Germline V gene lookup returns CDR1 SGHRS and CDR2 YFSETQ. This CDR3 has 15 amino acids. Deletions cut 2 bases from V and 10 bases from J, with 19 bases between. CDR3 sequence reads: CASSLSDGGLREQFF. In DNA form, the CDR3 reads TGCGCCAGCAGCTTATCTGATGGGGGTTTAAGGGAGCAGTTCTTC. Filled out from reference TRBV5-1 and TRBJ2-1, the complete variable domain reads KAGVTQTPRYLIKTRGQQVTLSCSPISGHRSVSWYQQTPGQGLQFLFEYFSETQRNKGNFPGRFSGRQFSNSRSEMNVSTLELGDSALYLCASSLSDGGLREQFFGPGTRLTVL.

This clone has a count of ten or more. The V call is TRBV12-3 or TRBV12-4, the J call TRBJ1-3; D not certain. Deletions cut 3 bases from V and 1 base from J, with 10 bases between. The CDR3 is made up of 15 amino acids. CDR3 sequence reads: CASSLPWGSGNTIYF. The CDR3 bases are TGTGCCAGCAGTTTGCCGTGGGGTTCTGGAAACACCATATATTTT.

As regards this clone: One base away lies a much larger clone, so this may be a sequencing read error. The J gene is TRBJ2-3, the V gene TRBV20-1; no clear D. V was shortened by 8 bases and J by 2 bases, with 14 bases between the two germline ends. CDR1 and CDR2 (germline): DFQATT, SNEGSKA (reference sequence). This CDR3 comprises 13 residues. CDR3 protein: CSSLQQYTDTQYF. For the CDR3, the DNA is TGCAGTTCCCTACAGCAGTACACAGATACGCAGTATTTT.

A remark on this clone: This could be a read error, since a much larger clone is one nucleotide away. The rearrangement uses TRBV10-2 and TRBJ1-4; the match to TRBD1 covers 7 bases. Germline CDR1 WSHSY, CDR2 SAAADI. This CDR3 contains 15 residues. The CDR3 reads CDSSERTGYNEKLFF. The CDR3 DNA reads TGCGACAGCAGTGAGAGGACAGGCTATAATGAAAAACTGTTTTTT.

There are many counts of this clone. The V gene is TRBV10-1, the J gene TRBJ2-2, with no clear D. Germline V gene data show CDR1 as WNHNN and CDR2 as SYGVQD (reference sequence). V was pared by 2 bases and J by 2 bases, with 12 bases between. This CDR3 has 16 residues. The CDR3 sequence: CASSEMVWGNTGELFF. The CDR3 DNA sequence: TGCGCCAGCAGTGAGATGGTTTGGGGTAACACCGGGGAGCTGTTTTTT.

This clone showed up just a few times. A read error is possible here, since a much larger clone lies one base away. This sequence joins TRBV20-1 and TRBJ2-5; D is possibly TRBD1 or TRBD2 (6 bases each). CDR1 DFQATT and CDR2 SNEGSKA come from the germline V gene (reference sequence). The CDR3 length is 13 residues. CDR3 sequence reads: CSSRDTGAETQYF. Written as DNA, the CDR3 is TGCAGTTCTAGAGATACGGGGGCGGAGACCCAGTACTTC.

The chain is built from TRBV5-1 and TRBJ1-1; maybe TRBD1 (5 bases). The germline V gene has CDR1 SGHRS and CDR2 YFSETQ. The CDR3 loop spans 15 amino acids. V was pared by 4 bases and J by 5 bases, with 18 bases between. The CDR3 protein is CASSGVGGGKTEAFF. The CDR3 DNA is TGCGCCAGCAGCGGCGTGGGGGGTGGAAAAACTGAAGCTTTCTTT.

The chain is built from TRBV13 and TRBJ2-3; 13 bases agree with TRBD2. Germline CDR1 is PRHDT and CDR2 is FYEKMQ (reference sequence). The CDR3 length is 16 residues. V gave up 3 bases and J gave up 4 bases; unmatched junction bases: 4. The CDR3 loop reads CASSFTSGGAPDTQYF. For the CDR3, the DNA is TGTGCCAGCAGCTTTACTAGCGGGGGGGCGCCAGATACGCAGTATTTT.

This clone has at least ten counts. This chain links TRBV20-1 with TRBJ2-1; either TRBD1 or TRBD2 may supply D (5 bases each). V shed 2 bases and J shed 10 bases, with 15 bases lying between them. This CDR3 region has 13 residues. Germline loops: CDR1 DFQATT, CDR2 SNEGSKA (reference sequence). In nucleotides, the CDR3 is TGCAGTGCTAGATTGGGGGACCCTAGGGAGCAGTTCTTC. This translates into CSARLGDPREQFF.

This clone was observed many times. The chain's CDR3 is CASTPGQGLDTQYF. CDR3 bases: TGCGCCAGTACACCGGGACAGGGGTTAGATACGCAGTATTTT. V and J are TRBV5-1 and TRBJ2-3; 10 bases are a match to TRBD1. The V segment lost 8 bases and the J segment 5 bases; nucleotides outside the gene matches: 8. Germline lookup yields CDR1 SGHRS and CDR2 YFSETQ. This CDR3 comprises 14 residues.

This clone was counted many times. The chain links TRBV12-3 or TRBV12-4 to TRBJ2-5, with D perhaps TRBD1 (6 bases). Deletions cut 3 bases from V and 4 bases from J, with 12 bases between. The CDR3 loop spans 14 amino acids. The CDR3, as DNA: TGTGCCAGCAGTTTGGTAGCCAGGGGAGAGACCCAGTACTTC. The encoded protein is CASSLVARGETQYF.

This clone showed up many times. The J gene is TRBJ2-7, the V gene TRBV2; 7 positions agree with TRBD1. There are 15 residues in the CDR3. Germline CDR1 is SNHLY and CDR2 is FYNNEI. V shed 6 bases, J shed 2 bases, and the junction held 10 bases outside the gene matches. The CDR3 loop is CASSLTGVSTYEQYF. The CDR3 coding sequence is TGTGCCAGCAGCCTCACAGGGGTATCAACCTACGAGCAGTACTTC.